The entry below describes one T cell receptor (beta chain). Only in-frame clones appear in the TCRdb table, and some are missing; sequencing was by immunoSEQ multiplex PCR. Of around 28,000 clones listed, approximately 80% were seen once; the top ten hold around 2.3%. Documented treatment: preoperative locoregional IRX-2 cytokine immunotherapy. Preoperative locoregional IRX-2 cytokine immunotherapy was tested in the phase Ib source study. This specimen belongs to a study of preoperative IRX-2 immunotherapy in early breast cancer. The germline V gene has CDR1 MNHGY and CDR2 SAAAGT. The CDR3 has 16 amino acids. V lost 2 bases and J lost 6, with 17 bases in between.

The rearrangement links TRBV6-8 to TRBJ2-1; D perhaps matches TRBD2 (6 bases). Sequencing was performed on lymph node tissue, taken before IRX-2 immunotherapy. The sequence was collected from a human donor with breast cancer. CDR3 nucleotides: TGTGCCAGCAGTTACATATGGGGCGGGATAAGCAATGAGCAGTTCTTC. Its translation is CASSYIWGGISNEQFF.